This T cell receptor (beta chain) was identified during a study of cytomegalovirus exposure and HLA in healthy donors. Whole-study results and caveats: A few chains tied to CMV proved CMV antigen-specific in vitro. Associated with cytomegalovirus, according to the listing, were fewer than 200 TCR beta chains. In a later analysis, at a false discovery rate of 0.05, about 17,000 TCR beta sequences matched HLA alleles. CMV serostatus stood as the only immune exposure information on hand.

Primers for the PCR totalled 60 Vbeta and 13 Jbeta. The table came from immunoSEQ multiplex PCR; TCRdb's copy has only in-frame clones and leaves some out. Found here are roughly 220,000 clones, about 70% of them singletons; the top ten hold roughly 2.5%. With respect to this clone: Its antigen is not known. No DNA is shown, since the ends of the CDR3 on it are uncertain; the CDR3 is the one TCRdb lists.

CDR1 is PRHDT, CDR2 FYEKMQ, per germline (reference sequence). 14 amino acids form the CDR3, both terminal residues included. This clonotype was obtained from a middle-aged man in good health and CMV-seropositive. The chain employs TRBV13 and TRBJ2-1; TRBD2 is the table's D call and was not checked against the DNA. Specimen: PBMCs. CDR3 loop: CASILAGLNNEQFF.